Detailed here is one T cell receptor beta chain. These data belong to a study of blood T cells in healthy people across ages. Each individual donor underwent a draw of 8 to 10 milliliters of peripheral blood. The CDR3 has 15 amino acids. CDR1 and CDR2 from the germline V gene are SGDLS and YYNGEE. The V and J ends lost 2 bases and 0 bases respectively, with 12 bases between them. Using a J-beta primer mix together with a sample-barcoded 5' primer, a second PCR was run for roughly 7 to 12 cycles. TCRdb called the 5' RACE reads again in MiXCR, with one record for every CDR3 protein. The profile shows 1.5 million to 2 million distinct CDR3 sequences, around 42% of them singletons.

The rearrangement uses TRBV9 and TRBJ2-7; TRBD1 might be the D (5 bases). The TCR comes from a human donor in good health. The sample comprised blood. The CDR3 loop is CASSVFPGNSYEQYF. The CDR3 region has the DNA TGTGCCAGCAGCGTTTTCCCAGGGAACTCCTACGAGCAGTACTTC.